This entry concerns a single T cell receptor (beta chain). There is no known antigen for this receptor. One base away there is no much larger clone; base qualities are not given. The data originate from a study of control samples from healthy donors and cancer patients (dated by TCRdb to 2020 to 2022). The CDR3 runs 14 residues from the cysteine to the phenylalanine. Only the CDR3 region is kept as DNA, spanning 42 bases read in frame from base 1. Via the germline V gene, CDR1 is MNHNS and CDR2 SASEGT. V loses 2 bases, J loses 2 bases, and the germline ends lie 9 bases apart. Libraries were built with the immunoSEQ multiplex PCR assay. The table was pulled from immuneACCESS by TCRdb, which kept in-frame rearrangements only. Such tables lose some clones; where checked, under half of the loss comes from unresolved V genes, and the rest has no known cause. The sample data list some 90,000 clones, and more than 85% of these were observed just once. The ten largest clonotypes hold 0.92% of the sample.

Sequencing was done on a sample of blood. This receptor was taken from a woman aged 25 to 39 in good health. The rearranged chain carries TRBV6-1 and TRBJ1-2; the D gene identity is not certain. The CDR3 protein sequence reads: CASSEFGRNYGYTF. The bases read TGTGCCAGCAGTGAATTTGGCAGGAACTATGGCTACACCTTC.